This entry features one T cell receptor (beta chain) sequence. Profiling relied on immunoSEQ multiplex PCR, and the TCRdb table lists in-frame clones only, not all of them. Of about 22,000 clones listed, 84% were seen once; the top ten hold about 32%. V was pared by 7 bases and J by 2 bases, with 15 bases between. Germline lookup yields CDR1 SGHAT and CDR2 FQNNGV. The CDR3 length is 15 residues. The data were obtained in a study of OX40 agonist ivuxolimab in advanced cancers. The material was CD4+ or CD8+ T cells sorted from blood, obtained in a trial of the OX40 agonist ivuxolimab. The chain employs TRBV11-2 and TRBJ2-1; D possibly uses TRBD1 or TRBD2 (7 bases each). The receptor was isolated from an adult with an advanced solid tumor such as melanoma, head and neck, liver or kidney cancer. CDR3 DNA sequence: TGTGCCAGCACAGGGGGGGGTTTCCCCTACAATGAGCAGTTCTTC. It is translated as CASTGGGFPYNEQFF.